The next 14 T cell receptor beta chains were all read from a single sample in a study of CD8 T cells in ankylosing spondylitis. Study observations and caveats: About 8 highly homologous variants formed a TCR beta motif that appeared characteristic of ankylosing spondylitis blood.

Which antigens these TCRs recognize remains unknown. One entry per CDR3 protein, called by TCRdb with MiXCR from the 5' RACE reads. The table has 800,000 to 900,000 distinct CDR3 sequences, about an eighth seen once; the top ten hold roughly 0.51%. The specimen was blood, either unsorted or a sorted T cell fraction (not recorded which). Receptor source: a male donor with ankylosing spondylitis.

There are a few counts of this clonotype. This sequence joins TRBV10-3 and TRBJ1-2, with a possible D match to TRBD1 (5 bases). CDR1 and CDR2 from the germline V gene are ENHRY and SYGVKD. Deletions cut 7 bases from V and 3 bases from J, with 15 bases between. The CDR3 is 14 residues long. CDR3 bases: TGTGCCATCAATAAGCAGGGTTTAGACTATGGCTACACCTTC. Its protein is CAINKQGLDYGYTF.

The chain carries TRBV11-2 and TRBJ2-1; D is perhaps TRBD1 (6 bases). CDR3 size: 17 residues. V lost 1 base and J 1 base, leaving 14 bases between the germline ends. Germline CDR1 reads SGHAT; CDR2 reads FQNNGV. This CDR3 reads CASSLVWTVKSYNEQFF. The CDR3 nucleotides are TGTGCCAGCAGCTTAGTTTGGACAGTAAAATCCTACAATGAGCAGTTCTTC.

This clonotype was detected many times. The J gene is TRBJ2-5, the V gene TRBV5-6, with 14 bases fitting TRBD2. V was clipped by 4 bases and J by 3 bases; unmatched bases: 14. This CDR3 contains 19 residues. Germline V gene lookup returns CDR1 SGHDT and CDR2 YYEEEE. The CDR3 nucleotides are TGTGCCAGCAGCCCGATGGGACTAGCGGGAGAATGGGGGAAAGAGACCCAGTACTTC. Its translation: CASSPMGLAGEWGKETQYF. Full variable domain (rest looked up from reference TRBV5-6 and TRBJ2-5): DAGVTQSPTHLIKTRGQQVTLRCSPKSGHDTVSWYQQALGQGPQFIFQYYEEEERQRGNFPDRFSGHQFPNYSSELNVNALLLGDSALYLCASSPMGLAGEWGKETQYFGPGTRLLVL.

This clonotype was detected ten times or more. The V gene is TRBV29-1, the J gene TRBJ1-4; perhaps TRBD1 as D (5 bases). Between the trimmed V and J ends, which lost 7 bases and 8 bases, there was a span of 17 bases. The CDR3 runs to 13 residues. The germline CDR1 and CDR2 sequences are SQVTM and ANQGSEA. The CDR3 protein is CSAKAGSNEKLFF. The DNA for the CDR3 is TGCAGCGCCAAAGCAGGGAGCAACGAAAAACTGTTTTTT.

The sample holds many counts of this clonotype. This rearrangement joins TRBV6-5 to TRBJ2-3, with D hard to call. V was trimmed by 0 bases and J by 4 bases, leaving 8 bases between them. This CDR3 is built from 14 residues. Germline V gene lookup returns CDR1 MNHEY and CDR2 SVGAGI. CDR3 sequence (DNA): TGTGCCAGCAGTTACTCGATAGCCTCAGATACGCAGTATTTT. It codes for CASSYSIASDTQYF.

This clonotype came up a few times. This chain uses TRBV7-2 with TRBJ2-4; D may be TRBD1 (8 bases). Germline CDR1 SGHTA, CDR2 FQGNSA. CDR3 length: 13 residues. V lost 4 bases and J 8 bases, leaving 12 bases between the germline ends. The CDR3 DNA follows: TGTGCCAGCAGCTCACAGGGGGGGGACATTCAGTACTTC. Encoded protein: CASSSQGGDIQYF.

The gene calls are TRBV6-5 and TRBJ1-6; D is undetermined. V shed 0 bases and J shed 8 bases, with 11 bases lying between them. Per the germline V gene, CDR1 is MNHEY and CDR2 is SVGAGI. This CDR3 region has 15 residues. The DNA for the CDR3 is TGTGCCAGCAGTTACTCACGGGCTCGGGATTCACCCCTCCACTTT. Its protein product is CASSYSRARDSPLHF.

This clonotype was observed a handful of times. This chain uses TRBV6-2 or TRBV6-3 with TRBJ2-1; 7 bases line up with TRBD2. This CDR3 is 15 amino acids long. V trimming: 2 bases; J trimming: 7 bases; junction bases outside the gene matches: 8. Per the germline V gene, CDR1 is MNHEY and CDR2 is SVGEGT. CDR3 in amino acids: CASSYGTTLRNEQFF. CDR3 bases: TGTGCCAGCAGTTACGGGACTACACTCAGGAATGAGCAGTTCTTC.

This clonotype was picked up a small number of times. CDR3 loop: CASLGPEFTDTQYF. The CDR3 DNA is TGCGCCAGCCTAGGTCCAGAGTTCACAGATACGCAGTATTTT. This rearrangement joins TRBV5-1 to TRBJ2-3; D gene uncertain. The CDR3 sequence is 14 residues long. With 7 bases removed from V and 2 bases from J, the gap between germline ends came to 14 bases. Germline V gives CDR1 SGHRS, CDR2 YFSETQ.

V gene TRBV5-4 combines with J gene TRBJ2-7; D is tentatively TRBD1 or TRBD2 (5 bases each). Trimming stripped 0 bases from V and 7 bases from J, with 17 bases between. Germline CDR1 reads SGHNT; CDR2 reads YYREEE (reference sequence). The CDR3 has 15 residues. DNA for the CDR3: TGTGCCAGCAGCTTGGCCGTCGGGACCCCTTCAGAGCAGTACTTC. Residues: CASSLAVGTPSEQYF.

This clonotype was seen only a few times. V gene TRBV6-2 or TRBV6-3 combines with J gene TRBJ1-4; D might be TRBD1 (6 bases). The CDR3 consists of 16 residues. Deletions cut 5 bases from V and 0 bases from J, with 13 bases between. The germline gives CDR1 MNHEY, CDR2 SVGEGT. In DNA, the CDR3 is TGTGCCAGCAGTGCGCCCCGGACAGCAACTAATGAAAAACTGTTTTTT. Its protein product is CASSAPRTATNEKLFF.

This clonotype was recorded a few times. The J gene is TRBJ2-7, the V gene TRBV5-1, with 11 positions matching TRBD2. Looked up from germline, CDR1 is SGHRS and CDR2 is YFSETQ. This CDR3 has 15 amino acids. Trimming cost V 2 bases and J 4 bases; bases outside gene matches: 5. CDR3 nucleotides: TGCGCCAGCAGCTTCCTAGCGGGAGGTCTATACGAGCAGTACTTC. Encoded protein: CASSFLAGGLYEQYF.

The chain joins TRBV7-2 to TRBJ2-3; 7 nucleotides line up with TRBD2. Germline V gene sequence: CDR1 SGHTA, CDR2 FQGNSA. There are 19 residues in the CDR3. Trimming at V came to 5 bases and at J to 1 base, leaving 18 bases not matched to a gene. The DNA of the CDR3 is TGTGCCAGCAGCCCTCAAGCGCTTCCTGGGGGGGAGGGCACAGATACGCAGTATTTT. It specifies CASSPQALPGGEGTDTQYF.

This clonotype was seen a handful of times. This chain uses TRBV6-5 with TRBJ1-4; D not certain. The length of the CDR3 is 15 residues. V was shortened by 1 base and J by 7 bases, with 13 bases between the two germline ends. CDR1 and CDR2 from the germline V gene are MNHEY and SVGAGI. The DNA for the CDR3 is TGTGCCAGCAGTTACTGGCCTGGGGAAAGTGAAAAACTGTTTTTT. It yields the protein CASSYWPGESEKLFF.